The 12 T cell receptor beta chains reported below all come from one sample, sequenced in a study of cytomegalovirus exposure and HLA in healthy donors. The assay was immunoSEQ multiplex PCR, and TCRdb's table has in-frame clones only and misses some. The top ten clones hold about 1.5% of a sample with 100,000 to 150,000 clones, roughly 86% of them seen once. Specimen: PBMCs. These receptor sequences come from a man aged 25-45 years in good health and CMV-seronegative.

The CDR3 spells CASSWTGVSYEQYF. The CDR3 DNA is TGTGCCAGTAGCTGGACAGGCGTATCCTACGAGCAGTACTTC. The rearrangement uses TRBV19 and TRBJ2-7; 7 bases are shared with TRBD1. This CDR3 is 14 amino acids long. The V gene end was trimmed by 6 bases and the J gene end by 1 base; junction bases not matched to a gene: 6. Germline values: CDR1 LNHDA, CDR2 SQIVND (reference sequence).

This chain connects TRBV10-1 to TRBJ2-7, with TRBD2 matching over 10 bases. Germline V lookup: CDR1 WNHNN, CDR2 SYGVQD (reference sequence). The CDR3 is 16 residues long. Trimming at V came to 4 bases and at J to 3 bases, leaving 9 bases not matched to a gene. The CDR3 is CASSGDTSGVNYEQYF. The CDR3 DNA sequence: TGCGCCAGCAGTGGAGATACTAGCGGGGTCAACTACGAGCAGTACTTC.

The CDR3 region has the DNA TGTGCCATCAGTGAGTCGAGAGTTTTGGCGCGGTTGGACACCATATATTTT. This encodes CAISESRVLARLDTIYF. This rearrangement joins TRBV10-3 to TRBJ1-3; D gene uncertain. This CDR3 region has 17 residues. CDR1 and CDR2 (germline): ENHRY, SYGVKD. V lost 0 bases and J 8 bases, leaving 20 bases between the germline ends.

V is TRBV9 and J is TRBJ2-2, with 12 positions matching TRBD2. J was trimmed by 4 bases and V by 4 bases; bases with no gene match: 11. The CDR3 is 18 amino acids. CDR1 and CDR2 (germline): SGDLS, YYNGEE. The chain's CDR3 is CASSQLAGGTTITGELFF. The CDR3 region has the DNA TGTGCCAGCAGCCAACTAGCGGGAGGAACTACGATCACCGGGGAGCTGTTTTTT.

The CDR3 DNA reads TGTGCCAGCTCTAACCAGGAAATCGGACAGGGCAATCAGCCCCAGCATTTT. Translation gives CASSNQEIGQGNQPQHF. The chain recombines TRBV18 with TRBJ1-5; 7 nucleotides line up with TRBD1. The CDR3 spans 17 residues. V lost 6 bases, J lost 2 bases, and 13 bases stayed unmatched. CDR1 is KGHSH and CDR2 is LQKENI in the germline V gene.

This clone was counted a single time. Here the CDR3 reads CASETTGAGDQYF. The CDR3 nucleotides are TGCGCCAGCGAAACGACAGGGGCGGGAGACCAGTACTTC. The chain uses TRBV5-1 and TRBJ2-5; the D gene is possibly TRBD1 (8 bases). This CDR3 region has 13 residues. V was pared by 7 bases and J by 10 bases, with 20 bases between. Germline CDR1 and CDR2: SGHRS and YFSETQ. The entire variable domain, with the rest obtained from reference TRBV5-1 and TRBJ2-5, is as follows: KAGVTQTPRYLIKTRGQQVTLSCSPISGHRSVSWYQQTPGQGLQFLFEYFSETQRNKGNFPGRFSGRQFSNSRSEMNVSTLELGDSALYLCASETTGAGDQYFGPGTRLLVL.

This clone was detected once. J is TRBJ2-7 and V is TRBV7-2, with D possibly being TRBD2 (6 bases). Germline V gives CDR1 SGHTA, CDR2 FQGNSA. The CDR3 is 15 amino acids. The V gene lost 0 bases and the J gene lost 4 bases, with 13 bases spanning the gap. In DNA, the CDR3 is TGTGCCAGCAGCTTAGCGGACGATAGCGGTTACGAGCAGTACTTC. Translation: CASSLADDSGYEQYF.

This sequence joins TRBV5-1 and TRBJ2-3, with TRBD2 identical over 10 bases. The V and J ends lost 4 bases and 0 bases, in that order; junction bases with no gene match: 14. CDR3 length: 19 residues. Germline V CDR1 and CDR2: SGHRS, YFSETQ. The CDR3 loop is CASSPHSTALAGSTDTQYF. In DNA, the CDR3 is TGCGCCAGCAGCCCCCATTCAACGGCACTAGCGGGAAGCACAGATACGCAGTATTTT.

The genes are TRBV9 and TRBJ1-2, with D perhaps matching TRBD1 (5 bases). Germline V gives CDR1 SGDLS, CDR2 YYNGEE. The CDR3 totals 13 residues. Deletions cut 0 bases from V and 8 bases from J, with 11 bases between. The CDR3 sequence: CASSVDGGGGYTF. The CDR3 region has the DNA TGTGCCAGCAGCGTAGACGGGGGAGGCGGCTACACCTTC.

The chain recombines TRBV6-6 with TRBJ2-7, with D possibly TRBD1 on 6 matching bases. Trimming removed 5 bases at V and 1 base at J, with 9 bases between. This CDR3 region has 13 residues. Germline-derived CDR1 and CDR2 are MNHNY and SVGAGI (reference sequence). CDR3 sequence: CASSRTESYEQYF. In nucleotides, the CDR3 is TGTGCCAGCAGTCGGACAGAGTCCTACGAGCAGTACTTC.

CDR3 sequence: CASSSGLARNTGELFF. The CDR3, as DNA: TGTGCCAGCAGCTCCGGACTAGCGAGGAACACCGGGGAGCTGTTTTTT. This chain uses TRBV11-2 with TRBJ2-2; 9 nucleotides line up with TRBD2. Germline values: CDR1 SGHAT, CDR2 FQNNGV. The CDR3 is made up of 16 amino acids. V was pared by 4 bases and J by 1 base, with 4 bases of the junction left unmatched.

V gene TRBV30 combines with J gene TRBJ2-7, with 9 bases identical to TRBD1. Trimming at V came to 1 base and at J to 2 bases, leaving 0 bases not matched to a gene. The germline V gene encodes CDR1 GTSNPN and CDR2 SVGIG (reference sequence). There are 13 residues in the CDR3. The CDR3 reads CAWSGTGAYEQYF. As DNA, the CDR3 is TGTGCCTGGAGTGGGACAGGGGCCTACGAGCAGTACTTC.